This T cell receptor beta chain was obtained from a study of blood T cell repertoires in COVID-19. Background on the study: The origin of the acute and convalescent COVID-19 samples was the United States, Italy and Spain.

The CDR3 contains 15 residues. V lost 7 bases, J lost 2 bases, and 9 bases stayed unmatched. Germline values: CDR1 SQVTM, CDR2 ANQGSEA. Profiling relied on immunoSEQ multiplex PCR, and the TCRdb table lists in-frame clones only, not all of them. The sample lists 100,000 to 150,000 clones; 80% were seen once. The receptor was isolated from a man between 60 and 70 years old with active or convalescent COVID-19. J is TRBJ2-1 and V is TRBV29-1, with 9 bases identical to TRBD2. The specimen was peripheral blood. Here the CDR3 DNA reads TGCAGCGCCCTACTGGCGGGAGGGCCCTACAATGAGCAGTTCTTC. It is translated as CSALLAGGPYNEQFF.